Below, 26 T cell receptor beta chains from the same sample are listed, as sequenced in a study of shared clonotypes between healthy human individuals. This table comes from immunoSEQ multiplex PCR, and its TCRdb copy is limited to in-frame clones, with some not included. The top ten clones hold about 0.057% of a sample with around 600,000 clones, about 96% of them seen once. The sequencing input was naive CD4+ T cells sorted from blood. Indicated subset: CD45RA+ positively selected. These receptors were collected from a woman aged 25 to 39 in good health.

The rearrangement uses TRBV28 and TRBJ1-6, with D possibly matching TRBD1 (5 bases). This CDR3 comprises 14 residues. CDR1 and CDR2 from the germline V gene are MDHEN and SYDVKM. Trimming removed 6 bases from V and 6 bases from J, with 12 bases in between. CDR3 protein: CASSAGQSNSPLHF. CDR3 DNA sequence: TGTGCCAGCAGCGCTGGACAATCTAATTCACCCCTCCACTTT.

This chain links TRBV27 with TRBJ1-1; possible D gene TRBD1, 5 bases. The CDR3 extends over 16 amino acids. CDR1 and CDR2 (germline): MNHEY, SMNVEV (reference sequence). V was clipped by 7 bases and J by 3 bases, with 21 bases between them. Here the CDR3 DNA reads TGTGCCAGCAACGGTTTTGGGAGGGGACCGTACACTGAAGCTTTCTTT. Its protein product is CASNGFGRGPYTEAFF.

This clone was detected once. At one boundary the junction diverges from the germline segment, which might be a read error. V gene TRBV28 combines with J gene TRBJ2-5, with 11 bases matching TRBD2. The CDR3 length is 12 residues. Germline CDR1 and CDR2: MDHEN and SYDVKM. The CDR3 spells CASSSTPGLADF. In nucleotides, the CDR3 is TGTGCCAGCAGCTCAACCCCGGGACTAGCGGACTTC.

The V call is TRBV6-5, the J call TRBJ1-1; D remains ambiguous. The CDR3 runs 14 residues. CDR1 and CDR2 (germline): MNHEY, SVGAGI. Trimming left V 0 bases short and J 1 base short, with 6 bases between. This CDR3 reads CASSYSAENTEAFF. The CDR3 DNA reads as TGTGCCAGCAGTTACTCGGCCGAGAACACTGAAGCTTTCTTT.

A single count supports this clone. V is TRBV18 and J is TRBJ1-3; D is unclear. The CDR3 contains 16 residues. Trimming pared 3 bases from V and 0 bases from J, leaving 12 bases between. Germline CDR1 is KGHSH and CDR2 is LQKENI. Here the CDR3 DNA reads TGTGCCAGCTCACCCCCAGGACGGATCTCTGGAAACACCATATATTTT. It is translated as CASSPPGRISGNTIYF.

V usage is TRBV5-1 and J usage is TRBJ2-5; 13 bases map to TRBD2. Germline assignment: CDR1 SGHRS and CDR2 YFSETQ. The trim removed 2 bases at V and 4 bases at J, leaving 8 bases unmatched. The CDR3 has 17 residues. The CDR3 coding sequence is TGCGCCAGCAGCTTACGGACTAGCGGGAGAGGGGCAGAGACCCAGTACTTC. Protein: CASSLRTSGRGAETQYF.

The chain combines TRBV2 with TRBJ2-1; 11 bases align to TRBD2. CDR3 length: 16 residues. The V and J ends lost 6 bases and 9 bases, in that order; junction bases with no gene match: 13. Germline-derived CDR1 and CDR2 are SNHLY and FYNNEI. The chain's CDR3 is CASSAGTSGIGIEQFF. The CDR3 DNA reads TGTGCCAGCAGCGCGGGGACTAGCGGTATTGGCATTGAGCAGTTCTTC.

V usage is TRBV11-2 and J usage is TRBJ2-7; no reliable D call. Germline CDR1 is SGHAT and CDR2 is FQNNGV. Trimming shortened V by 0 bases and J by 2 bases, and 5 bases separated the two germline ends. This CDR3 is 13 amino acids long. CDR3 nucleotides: TGTGCCAGCAGCTTAGAATTGACCTACGAGCAGTACTTC. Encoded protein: CASSLELTYEQYF.

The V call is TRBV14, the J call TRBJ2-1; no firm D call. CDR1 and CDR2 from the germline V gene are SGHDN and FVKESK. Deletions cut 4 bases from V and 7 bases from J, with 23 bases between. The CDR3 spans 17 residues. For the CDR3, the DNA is TGTGCCAGCAGCCCCCCCCCTGGGCTGACCCGCCAAAATGAGCAGTTCTTC. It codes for CASSPPPGLTRQNEQFF.

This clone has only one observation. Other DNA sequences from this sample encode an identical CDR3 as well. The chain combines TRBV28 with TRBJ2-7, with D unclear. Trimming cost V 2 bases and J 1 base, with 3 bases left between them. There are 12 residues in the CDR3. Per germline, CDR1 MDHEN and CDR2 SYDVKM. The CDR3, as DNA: TGTGCCAGCAGTTTAGCGTCCTACGAGCAGTACTTC. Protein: CASSLASYEQYF. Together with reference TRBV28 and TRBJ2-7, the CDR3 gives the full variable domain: DVKVTQSSRYLVKRTGEKVFLECVQDMDHENMFWYRQDPGLGLRLIYFSYDVKMKEKGDIPEGYSVSREKKERFSLILESASTNQTSMYLCASSLASYEQYFGPGTRLTVT.

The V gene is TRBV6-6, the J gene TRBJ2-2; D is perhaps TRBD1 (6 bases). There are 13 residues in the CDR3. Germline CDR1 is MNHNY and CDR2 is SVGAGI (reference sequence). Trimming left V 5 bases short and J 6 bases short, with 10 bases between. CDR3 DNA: TGTGCCAGCAGTCCCCAGGGGCCCGGGGAGCTGTTTTTT. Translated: CASSPQGPGELFF.

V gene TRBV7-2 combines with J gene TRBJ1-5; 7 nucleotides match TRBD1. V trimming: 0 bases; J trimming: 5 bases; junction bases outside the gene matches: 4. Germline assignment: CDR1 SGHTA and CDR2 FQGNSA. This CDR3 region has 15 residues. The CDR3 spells CASSLASGTDQPQHF. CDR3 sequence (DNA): TGTGCCAGCAGCTTAGCGTCCGGGACAGATCAGCCCCAGCATTTT.

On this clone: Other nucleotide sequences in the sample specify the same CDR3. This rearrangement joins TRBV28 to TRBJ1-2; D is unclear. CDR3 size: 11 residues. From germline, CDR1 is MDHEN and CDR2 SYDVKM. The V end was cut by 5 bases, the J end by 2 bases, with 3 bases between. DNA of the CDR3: TGTGCCAGCAGTGGGAACTATGGCTACACCTTC. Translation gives CASSGNYGYTF.

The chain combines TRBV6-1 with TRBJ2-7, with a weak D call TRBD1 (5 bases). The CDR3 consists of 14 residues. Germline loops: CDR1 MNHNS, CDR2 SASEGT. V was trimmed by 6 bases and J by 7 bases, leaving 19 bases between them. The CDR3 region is CASSELRAGWEQYF. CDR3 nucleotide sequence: TGTGCCAGCAGCGAGTTAAGGGCAGGGTGGGAGCAGTACTTC.

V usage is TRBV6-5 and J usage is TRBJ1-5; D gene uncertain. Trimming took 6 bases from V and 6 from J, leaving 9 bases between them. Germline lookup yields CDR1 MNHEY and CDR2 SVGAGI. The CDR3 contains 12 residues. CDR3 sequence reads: CASSRLGQPQHF. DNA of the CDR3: TGTGCCAGCAGCCGCCTGGGTCAGCCCCAGCATTTT.

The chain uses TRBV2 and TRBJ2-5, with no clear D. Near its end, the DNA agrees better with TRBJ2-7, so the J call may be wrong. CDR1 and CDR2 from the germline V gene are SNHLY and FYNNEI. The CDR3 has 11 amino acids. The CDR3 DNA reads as TGTGCCAGGGCCCGATTCTACGAGCAGTACTTC. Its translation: CARARFYEQYF.

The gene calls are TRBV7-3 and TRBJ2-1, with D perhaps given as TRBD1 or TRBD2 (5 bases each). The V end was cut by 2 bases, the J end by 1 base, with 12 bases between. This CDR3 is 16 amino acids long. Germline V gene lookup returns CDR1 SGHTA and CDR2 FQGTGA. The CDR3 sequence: CASSLGPGQSYNEQFF. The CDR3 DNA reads TGTGCCAGCAGCTTAGGACCGGGGCAATCCTACAATGAGCAGTTCTTC.

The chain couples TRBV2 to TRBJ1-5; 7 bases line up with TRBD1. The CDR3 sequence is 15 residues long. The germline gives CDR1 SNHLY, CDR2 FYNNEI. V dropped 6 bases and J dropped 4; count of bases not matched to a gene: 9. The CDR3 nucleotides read TGTGCCAGCAGCCGACGGACAGGCCAAAATCAGCCCCAGCATTTT. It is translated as CASSRRTGQNQPQHF.

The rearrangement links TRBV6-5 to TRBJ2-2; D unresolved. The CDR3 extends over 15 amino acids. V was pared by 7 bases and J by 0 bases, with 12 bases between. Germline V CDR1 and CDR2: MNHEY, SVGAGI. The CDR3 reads CASTTRTSNTGELFF. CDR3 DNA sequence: TGTGCCAGCACCACAAGGACGTCGAACACCGGGGAGCTGTTTTTT.

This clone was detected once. This CDR3 reads CASSFDRGELFF. The CDR3 DNA reads TGCGCCAGCAGCTTCGACAGGGGGGAGCTGTTTTTT. This chain joins TRBV5-1 and TRBJ2-2; TRBD1 might be the D (6 bases). The germline V gene encodes CDR1 SGHRS and CDR2 YFSETQ. The V gene lost 2 bases and the J gene lost 8 bases, with 7 bases spanning the gap. CDR3 length equals 12 residues.

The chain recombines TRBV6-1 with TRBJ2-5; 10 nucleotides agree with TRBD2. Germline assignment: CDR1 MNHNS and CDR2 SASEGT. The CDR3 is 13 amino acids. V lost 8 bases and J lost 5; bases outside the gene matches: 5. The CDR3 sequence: CASQLAGGETQYF. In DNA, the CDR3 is TGTGCCAGCCAATTAGCGGGAGGTGAGACCCAGTACTTC.

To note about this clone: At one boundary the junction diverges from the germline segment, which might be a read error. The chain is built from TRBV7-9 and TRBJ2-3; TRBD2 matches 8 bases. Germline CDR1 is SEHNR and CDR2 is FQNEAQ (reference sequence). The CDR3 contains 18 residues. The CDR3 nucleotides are TGTGTCAGCAGCCCCCCCCTTAGATGGCGGGGGGGCACAGATACGCAGTATTTT. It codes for CVSSPPLRWRGGTDTQYF.

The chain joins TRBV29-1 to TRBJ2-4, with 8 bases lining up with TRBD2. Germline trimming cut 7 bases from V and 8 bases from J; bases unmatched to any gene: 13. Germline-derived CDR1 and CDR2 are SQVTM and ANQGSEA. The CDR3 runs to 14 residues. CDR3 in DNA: TGCAGCGCTACATGGGGTAGCGGGAAGGACATTCAGTACTTC. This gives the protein CSATWGSGKDIQYF.

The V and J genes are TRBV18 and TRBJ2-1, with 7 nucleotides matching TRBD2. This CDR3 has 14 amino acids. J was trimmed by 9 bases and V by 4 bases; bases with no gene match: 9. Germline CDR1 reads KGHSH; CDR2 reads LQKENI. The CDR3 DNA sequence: TGTGCCAGCTCACTATCCTGGGAGGGCGCTGAGCAGTTCTTC. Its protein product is CASSLSWEGAEQFF.

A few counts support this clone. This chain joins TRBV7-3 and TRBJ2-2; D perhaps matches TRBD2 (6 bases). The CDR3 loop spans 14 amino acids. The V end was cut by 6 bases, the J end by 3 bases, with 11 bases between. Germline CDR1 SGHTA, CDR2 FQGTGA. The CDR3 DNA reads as TGTGCCAGCAGTTCCGGGAGCCACACCGGGGAGCTGTTTTTT. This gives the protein CASSSGSHTGELFF.

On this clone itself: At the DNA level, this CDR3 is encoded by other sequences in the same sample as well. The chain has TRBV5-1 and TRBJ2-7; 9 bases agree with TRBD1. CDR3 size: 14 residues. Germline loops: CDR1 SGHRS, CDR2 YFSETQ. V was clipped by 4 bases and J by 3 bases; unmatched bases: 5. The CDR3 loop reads CASSPGQGVYEQYF. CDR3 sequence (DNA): TGCGCCAGCAGCCCGGGACAGGGAGTCTACGAGCAGTACTTC.